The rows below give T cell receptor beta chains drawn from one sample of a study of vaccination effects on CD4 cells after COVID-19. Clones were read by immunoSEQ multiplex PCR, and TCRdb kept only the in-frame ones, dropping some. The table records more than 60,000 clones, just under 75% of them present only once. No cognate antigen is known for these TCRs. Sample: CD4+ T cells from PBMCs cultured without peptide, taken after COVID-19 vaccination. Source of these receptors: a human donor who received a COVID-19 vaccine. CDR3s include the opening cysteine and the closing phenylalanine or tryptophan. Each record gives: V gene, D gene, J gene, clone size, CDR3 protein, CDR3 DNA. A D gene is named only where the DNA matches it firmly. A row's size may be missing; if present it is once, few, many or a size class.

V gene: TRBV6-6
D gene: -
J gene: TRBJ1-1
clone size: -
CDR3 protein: CASSYRGMNTEAFF
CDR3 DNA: TGTGCCAGCAGTTACAGGGGAATGAACACTGAAGCTTTCTTT

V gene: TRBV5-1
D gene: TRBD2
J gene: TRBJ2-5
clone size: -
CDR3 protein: CASSIQAASGGETQYF
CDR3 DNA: TGCGCCAGCAGTATACAGGCGGCTAGCGGGGGAGAGACCCAGTACTTC

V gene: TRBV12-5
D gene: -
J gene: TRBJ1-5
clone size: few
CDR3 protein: CASGLVSPDGSNQPQHF
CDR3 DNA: TGTGCTAGTGGTTTGGTTTCGCCGGACGGTAGCAATCAGCCCCAGCATTTT

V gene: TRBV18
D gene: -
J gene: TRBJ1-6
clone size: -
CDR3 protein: CASSPDTITGADSPLHF
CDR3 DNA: TGTGCCAGCTCACCAGACACTATCACGGGCGCCGATTCACCCCTCCACTTT

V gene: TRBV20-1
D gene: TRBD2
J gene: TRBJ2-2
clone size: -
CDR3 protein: CSASPLAADTGELFF
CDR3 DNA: TGCAGTGCTAGTCCACTAGCGGCAGACACCGGGGAGCTGTTTTTT

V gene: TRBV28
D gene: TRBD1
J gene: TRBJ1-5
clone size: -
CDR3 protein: CASSLGDRGGQPQHF
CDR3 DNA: TGTGCCAGCAGTTTGGGGGACAGGGGAGGTCAGCCCCAGCATTTT

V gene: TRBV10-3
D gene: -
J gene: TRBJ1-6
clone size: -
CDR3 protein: CAISVGGARNSPLHF
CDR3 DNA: TGTGCCATCAGTGTGGGAGGGGCCAGAAATTCACCCCTCCACTTT

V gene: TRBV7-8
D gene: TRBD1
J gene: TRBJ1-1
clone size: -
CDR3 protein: CASSRDRARTEAFF
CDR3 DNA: TGTGCCAGCAGCCGAGACAGGGCGCGCACTGAAGCTTTCTTT

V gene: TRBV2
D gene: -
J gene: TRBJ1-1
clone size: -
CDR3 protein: CASLKDGGSLNTEAFF
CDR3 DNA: TGTGCCAGCCTCAAGGACGGCGGCAGCTTGAACACTGAAGCTTTCTTT

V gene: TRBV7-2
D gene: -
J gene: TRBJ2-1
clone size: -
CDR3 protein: CASSLYGGRGEQFF
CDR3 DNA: TGTGCCAGCAGCTTATATGGGGGGCGTGGTGAGCAGTTCTTC

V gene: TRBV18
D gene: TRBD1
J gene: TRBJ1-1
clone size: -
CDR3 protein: CASSTTGDTEAFF
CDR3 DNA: TGTGCCAGCTCAACGACAGGGGACACTGAAGCTTTCTTT

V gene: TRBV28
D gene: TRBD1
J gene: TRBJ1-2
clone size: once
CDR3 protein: CASSQGTADSGYTF
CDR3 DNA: TGTGCCAGCAGCCAAGGGACAGCTGACTCTGGCTACACCTTC

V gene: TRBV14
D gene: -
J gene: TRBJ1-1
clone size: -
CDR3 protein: CASSRDRTPLKAFF
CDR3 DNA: TGTGCCAGCAGCCGAGACAGAACCCCCCTGAAGGCTTTCTTT

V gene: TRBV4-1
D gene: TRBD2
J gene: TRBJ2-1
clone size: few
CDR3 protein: CASSSLPGLGSYNEQFF
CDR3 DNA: TGCGCCAGCAGCTCCTTGCCGGGACTAGGATCCTACAATGAGCAGTTCTTC

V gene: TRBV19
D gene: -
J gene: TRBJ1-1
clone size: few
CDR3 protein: CASSKQEGRTEAFF
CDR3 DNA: TGTGCCAGTAGTAAACAGGAGGGGCGCACTGAAGCTTTCTTT

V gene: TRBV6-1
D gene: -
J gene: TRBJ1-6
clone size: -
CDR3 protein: CASSEMYNSPLHF
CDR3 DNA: TGTGCCAGCAGTGAAATGTATAATTCACCCCTCCACTTT

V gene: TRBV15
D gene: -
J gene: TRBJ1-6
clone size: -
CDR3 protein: CATSRSRGGGGNSPLHF
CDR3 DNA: TGTGCCACCAGCAGATCCCGGGGGGGCGGGGGTAATTCACCCCTCCACTTT

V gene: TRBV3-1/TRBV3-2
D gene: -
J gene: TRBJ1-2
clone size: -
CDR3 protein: CASSQAAANYGYTF
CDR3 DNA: TGTGCCAGCAGCCAAGCGGCAGCTAACTATGGCTACACCTTC

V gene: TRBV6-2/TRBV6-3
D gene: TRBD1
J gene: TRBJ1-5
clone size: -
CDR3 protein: CASSSRDRENQPQHF
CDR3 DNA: TGTGCCAGCAGTTCCCGGGACAGGGAGAATCAGCCCCAGCATTTT

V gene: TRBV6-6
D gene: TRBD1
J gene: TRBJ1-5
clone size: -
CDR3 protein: CASSYLRQGGNQPQHF
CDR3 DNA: TGTGCCAGCAGTTACCTCCGACAGGGGGGCAATCAGCCCCAGCATTTT

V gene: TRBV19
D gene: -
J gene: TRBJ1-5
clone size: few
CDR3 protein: CASIGRGTYQPQHF
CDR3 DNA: TGTGCCAGTATCGGCAGGGGCACTTATCAGCCCCAGCATTTT

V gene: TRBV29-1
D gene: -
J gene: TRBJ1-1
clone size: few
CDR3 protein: CSGGPSTEAFF
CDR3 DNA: TGCAGCGGCGGACCGTCCACTGAAGCTTTCTTT

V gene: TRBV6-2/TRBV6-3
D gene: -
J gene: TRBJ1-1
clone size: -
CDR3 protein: CASSTLGGARVNTEAFF
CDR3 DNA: TGTGCCAGCAGCACGCTGGGGGGGGCCCGCGTGAACACTGAAGCTTTCTTT

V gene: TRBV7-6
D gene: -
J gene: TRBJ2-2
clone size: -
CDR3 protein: CASSYREGGELFF
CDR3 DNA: TGTGCCAGCAGCTACAGGGAGGGCGGGGAGCTGTTTTTT

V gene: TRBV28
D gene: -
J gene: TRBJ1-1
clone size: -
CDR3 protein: CASSLALGANTEAFF
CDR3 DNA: TGTGCCAGCAGTTTAGCGCTGGGGGCGAACACTGAAGCTTTCTTT

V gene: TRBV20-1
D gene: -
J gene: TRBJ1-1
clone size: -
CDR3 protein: CSASIPGRGGENTEAFF
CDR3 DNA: TGCAGTGCTAGTATACCGGGGAGAGGAGGGGAGAACACTGAAGCTTTCTTT

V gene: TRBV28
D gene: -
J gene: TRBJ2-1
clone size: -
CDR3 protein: CASSFGAAYNNEQFF
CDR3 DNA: TGTGCCAGCAGTTTTGGGGCAGCTTATAACAATGAGCAGTTCTTC

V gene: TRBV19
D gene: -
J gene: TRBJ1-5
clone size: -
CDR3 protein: CASSPQGGGNQPQHF
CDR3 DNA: TGTGCCAGTAGTCCTCAAGGGGGGGGCAATCAGCCCCAGCATTTT

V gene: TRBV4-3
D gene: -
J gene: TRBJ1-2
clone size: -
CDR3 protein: CASSQDRSGSYGYTF
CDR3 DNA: TGCGCCAGCAGCCAAGATAGGTCAGGAAGCTATGGCTACACCTTC

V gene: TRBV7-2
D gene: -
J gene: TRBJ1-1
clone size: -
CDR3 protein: CASSLVGLGANTEAFF
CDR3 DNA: TGTGCCAGCAGCTTAGTGGGATTAGGGGCGAACACTGAAGCTTTCTTT

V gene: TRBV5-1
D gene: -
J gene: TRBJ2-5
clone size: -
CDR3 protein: CASAQGQQETQYF
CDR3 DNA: TGCGCCAGCGCCCAGGGCCAACAAGAGACCCAGTACTTC

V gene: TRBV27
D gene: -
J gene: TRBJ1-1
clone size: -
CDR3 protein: CASSLSRRNTEAFF
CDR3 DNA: TGTGCCAGCAGTTTAAGCCGAAGGAACACTGAAGCTTTCTTT

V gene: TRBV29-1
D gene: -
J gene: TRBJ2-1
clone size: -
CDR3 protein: CSVEVSRRSSYNEQFF
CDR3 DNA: TGCAGCGTTGAAGTGAGTCGAAGGAGCTCCTACAATGAGCAGTTCTTC

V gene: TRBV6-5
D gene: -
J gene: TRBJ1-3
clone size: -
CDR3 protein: CASSRQVNSGNTIYF
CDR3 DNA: TGTGCCAGCAGTCGTCAGGTTAACTCTGGAAACACCATATATTTT

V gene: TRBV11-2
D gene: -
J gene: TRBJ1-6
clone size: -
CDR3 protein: CASSPRQSHNSPLHF
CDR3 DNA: TGTGCCAGCAGTCCAAGACAGTCGCATAATTCACCCCTCCACTTT

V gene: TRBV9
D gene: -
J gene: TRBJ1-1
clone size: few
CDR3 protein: CASSFEGSGAGAFF
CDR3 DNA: TGTGCCAGCAGCTTTGAGGGGTCGGGGGCTGGAGCTTTCTTT

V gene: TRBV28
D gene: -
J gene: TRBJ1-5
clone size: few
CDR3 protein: CASKAFSDQPQHF
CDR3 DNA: TGTGCCAGCAAGGCCTTTAGCGATCAGCCCCAGCATTTT

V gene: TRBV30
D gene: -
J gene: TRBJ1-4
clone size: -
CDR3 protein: CAWSLNRVREKLFF
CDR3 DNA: TGTGCCTGGAGTCTGAACAGGGTCCGGGAAAAACTGTTTTTT

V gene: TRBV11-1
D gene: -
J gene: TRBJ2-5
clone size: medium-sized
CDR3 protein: CASSLGFLRTQYF
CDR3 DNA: TGTGCCAGCAGCTTAGGGTTCTTAAGGACCCAGTACTTC

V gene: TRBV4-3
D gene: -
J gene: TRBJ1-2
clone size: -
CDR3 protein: CASSQDRAGYGYTF
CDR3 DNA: TGCGCCAGCAGCCAAGACAGGGCGGGGTATGGCTACACCTTC

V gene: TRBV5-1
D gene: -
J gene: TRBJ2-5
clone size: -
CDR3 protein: CASSLEGYSDKETQYF
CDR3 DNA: TGCGCCAGCAGCTTGGAAGGGTATTCGGACAAAGAGACCCAGTACTTC